The subject of this entry is one T cell receptor beta chain. Its antigen is unknown. The data are from a study of cytomegalovirus exposure and HLA in healthy donors. The PCR made use of 60 Vbeta and 13 Jbeta primers. Profiled with immunoSEQ multiplex PCR; TCRdb holds only in-frame clones, not every one. This sample's table has 100,000 to 150,000 clones. Study-wide results and caveats: Productive rates of about 90% or about 30% were seen for most TCR beta V segments in an earlier analysis.

Germline CDR1 reads KGHSH; CDR2 reads LQKENI. The CDR3 has 17 residues. Trimming took 4 bases from V and 8 from J; bases not matched to a gene: 15. The chain couples TRBV18 to TRBJ1-4; TRBD1 matches 8 bases. This clonotype originated in a man aged 30-40 years in good health and CMV-seronegative. The material sequenced was PBMCs. The CDR3 bases are TGTGCCAGCTCACAACAAACCCTTCAGGGGGCTGGAGAAAAACTGTTTTTT. Translating gives CASSQQTLQGAGEKLFF.